Listed below are T cell receptor beta chains from one sample, sequenced in a study of monozygotic twins with inflammatory bowel disease. Following a re-call of the 5' RACE reads, TCRdb has one entry per CDR3 protein and lacks DNA. The table lists 310,000 or so distinct CDR3 sequences. Input material: blood. These receptors came from a human donor with ulcerative colitis or Crohn's disease, or a healthy co-twin of an affected twin (not recorded which). Each CDR3 is given with its conserved first and last residue.

J,V,CDR3
TRBJ2-1,TRBV12-3/TRBV12-4,CASSPSGGKGNNEQFF
TRBJ2-3,TRBV7-2,CASSLAGSDTQYF
TRBJ1-6,TRBV20-1,CSANNVRGNSPLHF
TRBJ2-2,TRBV29-1,CSARGQLNTGELFF
TRBJ1-4,TRBV27,CASSFAGGATEKLFF
TRBJ2-1,TRBV24-1,CATSPTSGSRNEQFF
TRBJ2-1,TRBV5-1,CASTTPGLETANEQFF
TRBJ2-7,TRBV11-2,CASSPRTGEHKQYF
TRBJ2-1,TRBV27,CASKHNRDRVNIEQFF
TRBJ1-2,TRBV5-1,CASSPSGGLLKYGYTF
TRBJ2-1,TRBV5-1,CASSSGTVAYNEQFF
TRBJ1-4,TRBV2,CASVLRGLNDEKLFF
TRBJ1-1,TRBV3-1,CASSPPGQVNTEAFF
TRBJ2-7,TRBV12-3/TRBV12-4,CASSLSDLQGQQYF
TRBJ2-4,TRBV7-9,CASSSTEGYIQYF
TRBJ2-7,TRBV5-1,CASSLSPTSGSEQYF
TRBJ2-2,TRBV10-3,CAISESSPWGGVNTGELFF
TRBJ1-2,TRBV28,CAILTWRSPDDGYTF
TRBJ2-3,TRBV21-1,CASSKAWPKTGGTDTQYF
TRBJ2-5,TRBV7-9,CASSLEGGAQYF